Following are 20 T cell receptor beta chains from one sample sequenced in a study of CD8 T cells in Susac syndrome. RNA amounts of 0.5 to 1 ug underwent reverse transcription with random hexamers. TCRdb re-called the immunoSEQ multiplex PCR reads through MiXCR, storing one row per CDR3 protein. The profile shows under 200,000 distinct CDR3 sequences, 90% to 95% of them singletons. The sample taken for sequencing was CD4+ T cells from PBMCs. The receptors here all came from a human donor with Susac syndrome.

The CDR3 DNA is TGTGCCAGCAGCTTGGCGGTTCGACTGGCAAGGGACTATGGCTACACCTTC. It yields the protein CASSLAVRLARDYGYTF. The chain recombines TRBV5-6 with TRBJ1-2; D gene uncertain. The CDR3 loop spans 17 amino acids. The ends were cut back, 0 bases at V and 3 bases at J, with 18 bases in the middle. Germline CDR1 is SGHDT and CDR2 is YYEEEE.

The V call is TRBV20-1, the J call TRBJ1-1, with D possibly matching TRBD1 (5 bases). This CDR3 region has 14 residues. Germline CDR1 reads DFQATT; CDR2 reads SNEGSKA (reference sequence). Trimming pared 1 base from V and 6 bases from J, leaving 15 bases between. The CDR3 spells CSARALVGGAEAFF. Here the CDR3 DNA reads TGCAGTGCTAGAGCGCTGGTGGGAGGGGCTGAAGCTTTCTTT.

The chain recombines TRBV6-2 or TRBV6-3 with TRBJ2-3; 8 bases fit TRBD1. CDR3 length: 15 residues. In germline, CDR1 is MNHEY, CDR2 SVGEGT. Trimming cost V 0 bases and J 1 base; bases outside gene matches: 0. The CDR3 loop reads CASSYSRGRTDTQYF. Here the CDR3 DNA reads TGTGCCAGCAGTTACTCCAGGGGGCGCACAGATACGCAGTATTTT.

The V call is TRBV2, the J call TRBJ2-7; D not resolved. V was shortened by 7 bases and J by 5 bases, with 15 bases between the two germline ends. CDR3 length equals 13 residues. In germline, CDR1 is SNHLY, CDR2 FYNNEI. The CDR3 is CASNRERTDEQYF. DNA for the CDR3: TGTGCCAGCAACCGCGAAAGAACCGACGAGCAGTACTTC. Together with reference TRBV2 and TRBJ2-7, the CDR3 gives the full variable domain: EPEVTQTPSHQVTQMGQEVILRCVPISNHLYFYWYRQILGQKVEFLVSFYNNEISEKSEIFDDQFSVERPDGSNFTLKIRSTKLEDSAMYFCASNRERTDEQYFGPGTRLTVT.

The chain recombines TRBV7-8 with TRBJ1-1; 7 bases fit TRBD1. Germline loops: CDR1 SGHVS, CDR2 FQNEAQ. CDR3 size: 16 residues. With 2 bases clipped from V and 0 bases from J, the junction kept 6 bases outside the gene matches. The DNA for the CDR3 is TGTGCCAGCAGCTTACCCAGGGGGACCTTGAACACTGAAGCTTTCTTT. Protein sequence: CASSLPRGTLNTEAFF.

The chain combines TRBV7-9 with TRBJ2-2; D possibly corresponds to TRBD2 (5 bases). The ends were cut back, 7 bases at V and 0 bases at J, with 12 bases in the middle. The length of the CDR3 is 15 residues. Germline V gene sequence: CDR1 SEHNR, CDR2 FQNEAQ (reference sequence). CDR3: CASTNLAPNTGELFF. For the CDR3, the DNA is TGTGCCAGCACCAACCTAGCACCGAACACCGGGGAGCTGTTTTTT.

This clonotype was counted a single time. This chain links TRBV9 with TRBJ1-1, with unresolved D. The V end was cut by 2 bases, the J end by 5 bases, with 13 bases between. The CDR3 is made up of 14 amino acids. In germline, CDR1 is SGDLS, CDR2 YYNGEE. The CDR3 loop is CASSVVGDGTEAFF. In DNA form, the CDR3 reads TGTGCCAGCAGCGTCGTGGGTGACGGAACTGAAGCTTTCTTT.

The V and J genes are TRBV27 and TRBJ1-1; 9 bases map to TRBD1. Germline V gene lookup returns CDR1 MNHEY and CDR2 SMNVEV (reference sequence). This CDR3 region has 14 residues. V lost 6 bases and J lost 7; bases outside the gene matches: 9. CDR3 protein: CASRRRQGVGEAFF. CDR3 in DNA: TGTGCCAGCAGACGCAGACAGGGGGTGGGTGAAGCTTTCTTT.

The chain employs TRBV2 and TRBJ1-5; 8 nucleotides agree with TRBD1. This CDR3 has 16 amino acids. J lost 4 bases, V lost 4 bases, and 9 bases had no gene match. CDR1 is SNHLY, CDR2 FYNNEI, per germline. The CDR3 coding sequence is TGTGCCAGCAGTGGTCAGGGGGCGAGTTCTAATCAGCCCCAGCATTTT. Its protein product is CASSGQGASSNQPQHF.

V usage is TRBV29-1 and J usage is TRBJ2-3; D gene uncertain. CDR3 length: 12 residues. Trimming pared 4 bases from V and 2 bases from J, leaving 7 bases between. Germline CDR1 and CDR2: SQVTM and ANQGSEA. The CDR3 loop is CSVAAVTDTQYF. DNA for the CDR3: TGCAGCGTTGCGGCAGTCACAGATACGCAGTATTTT.

The genes are TRBV20-1 and TRBJ2-3; TRBD2 agrees at 16 bases. This CDR3 region has 17 residues. Per the germline V gene, CDR1 is DFQATT and CDR2 is SNEGSKA (reference sequence). Losses at the gene ends were 5 bases for V and 2 bases for J; bases not matched to a gene: 7. CDR3 residues: CSAPGLAGGGFTDTQYF. CDR3 DNA sequence: TGCAGTGCTCCGGGACTAGCGGGGGGGGGCTTCACAGATACGCAGTATTTT.

J is TRBJ2-3 and V is TRBV7-6, with TRBD2 matching over 9 bases. V lost 5 bases, J lost 5 bases, and 14 bases stayed unmatched. The CDR3 runs to 17 residues. The V gene's germline CDR1 is SGHVS and CDR2 FNYEAQ. CDR3 sequence reads: CASSPSGVAGAGDTQYF. The CDR3 bases are TGTGCCAGCAGCCCCTCCGGGGTAGCGGGGGCGGGAGATACGCAGTATTTT.

V gene TRBV20-1 combines with J gene TRBJ1-2; TRBD1 matches at 7 bases. CDR3 length equals 12 residues. Germline CDR1 and CDR2: DFQATT and SNEGSKA (reference sequence). V dropped 4 bases and J dropped 3; count of bases not matched to a gene: 2. The CDR3 is CSATGTDYGYTF. In DNA form, the CDR3 reads TGCAGTGCTACCGGGACAGACTATGGCTACACCTTC.

The CDR3 here is CASSLDGVGGYTF. In DNA, the CDR3 is TGCGCCAGCAGCTTGGACGGGGTCGGTGGCTACACCTTC. This rearrangement joins TRBV5-1 to TRBJ1-2, with D uncertain. Trimming left V 0 bases short and J 7 bases short, with 10 bases between. Germline V lookup: CDR1 SGHRS, CDR2 YFSETQ. The length of the CDR3 is 13 residues.

J is TRBJ1-1 and V is TRBV5-1; D unclear. CDR3 length: 13 residues. Germline V gene lookup returns CDR1 SGHRS and CDR2 YFSETQ. Deletions cut 6 bases from V and 5 bases from J, with 14 bases between. As DNA, the CDR3 is TGCGCCAGCATGGACCTCGGAGGAACTGAAGCTTTCTTT. Translating it yields CASMDLGGTEAFF.

The J gene is TRBJ1-6, the V gene TRBV20-1, with D perhaps matching TRBD1 (5 bases). The germline V gene encodes CDR1 DFQATT and CDR2 SNEGSKA (reference sequence). Trimming stripped 7 bases from V and 10 bases from J, with 14 bases between. The CDR3 contains 12 residues. CDR3 residues: CSVGGVGSPLHF. The DNA for the CDR3 is TGCAGTGTCGGGGGGGTTGGATCACCCCTCCACTTT.

The V call is TRBV19, the J call TRBJ2-1; D not certain. The V end lost 9 bases, the J end lost 7 bases, and 7 bases lay between the germline ends. The CDR3 runs to 10 residues. CDR1 is LNHDA, CDR2 SQIVND, per germline (reference sequence). As DNA, the CDR3 is TGTGCCAGCTTTGGTAATGAGCAGTTCTTC. As protein: CASFGNEQFF.

The chain combines TRBV5-1 with TRBJ2-5; D gene unclear. The CDR3 is made up of 13 amino acids. Trimming cost V 2 bases and J 5 bases, with 10 bases left between them. The germline V gene encodes CDR1 SGHRS and CDR2 YFSETQ. CDR3 protein: CASSFRAGETQYF. In DNA, the CDR3 is TGCGCCAGCAGCTTCCGGGCCGGGGAGACCCAGTACTTC.

The chain employs TRBV30 and TRBJ1-5; weak D call: TRBD1 (6 bases). The germline CDR1 and CDR2 sequences are GTSNPN and SVGIG (reference sequence). This CDR3 has 14 residues. V gave up 4 bases and J gave up 4 bases, with 14 bases separating them. In nucleotides, the CDR3 is TGTGCCTGGACCCGGGGGCAGGCGAATCAGCCCCAGCATTTT. Residues: CAWTRGQANQPQHF.

CDR3 loop: CASSREFLRTGELFF. CDR3 bases: TGTGCCAGCAGCCGGGAGTTCCTGAGGACCGGGGAGCTGTTTTTT. J is TRBJ2-2 and V is TRBV7-8; possible D gene TRBD2, 6 bases. The germline V and J ends were trimmed by 5 bases and 5 bases, with 15 bases remaining between them. Germline V CDR1 and CDR2: SGHVS, FQNEAQ. This CDR3 comprises 15 residues.